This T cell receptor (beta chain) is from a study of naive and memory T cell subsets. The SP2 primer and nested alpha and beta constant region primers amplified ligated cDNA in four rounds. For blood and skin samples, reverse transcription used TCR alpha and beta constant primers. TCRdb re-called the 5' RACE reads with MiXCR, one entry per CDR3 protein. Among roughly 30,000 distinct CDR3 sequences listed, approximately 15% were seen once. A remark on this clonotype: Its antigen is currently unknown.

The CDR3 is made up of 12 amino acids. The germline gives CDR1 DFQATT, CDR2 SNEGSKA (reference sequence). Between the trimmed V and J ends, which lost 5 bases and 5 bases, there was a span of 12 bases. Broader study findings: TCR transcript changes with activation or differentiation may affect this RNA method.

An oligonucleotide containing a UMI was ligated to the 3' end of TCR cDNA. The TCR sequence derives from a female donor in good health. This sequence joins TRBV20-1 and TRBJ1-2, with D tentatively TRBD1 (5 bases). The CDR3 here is CSAPGRMYGYTF. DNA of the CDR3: TGCAGTGCTCCGGGGCGGATGTATGGCTACACCTTC.